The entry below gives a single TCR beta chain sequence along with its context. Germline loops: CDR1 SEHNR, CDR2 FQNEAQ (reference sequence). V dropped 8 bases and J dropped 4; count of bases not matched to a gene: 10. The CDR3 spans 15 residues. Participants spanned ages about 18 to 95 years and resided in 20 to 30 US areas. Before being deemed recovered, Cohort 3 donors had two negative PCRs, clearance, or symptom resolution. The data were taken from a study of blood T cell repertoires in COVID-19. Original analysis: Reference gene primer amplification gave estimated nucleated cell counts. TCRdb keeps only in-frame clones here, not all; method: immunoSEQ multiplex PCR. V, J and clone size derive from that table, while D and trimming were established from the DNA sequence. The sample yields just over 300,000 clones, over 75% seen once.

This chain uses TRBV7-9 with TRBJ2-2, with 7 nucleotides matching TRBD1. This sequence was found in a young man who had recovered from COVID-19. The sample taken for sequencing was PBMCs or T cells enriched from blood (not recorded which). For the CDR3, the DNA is TGTGCCAGCTCTGACGGGGCAGGGGGCACCGGGGAGCTGTTTTTT. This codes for CASSDGAGGTGELFF.